These 10 T cell receptor beta chains originate from one sample sequenced in a study of T cell changes during pregnancy in multiple sclerosis. Profiled with immunoSEQ multiplex PCR; TCRdb holds only in-frame clones, not every one. This table holds roughly 64,000 clones, about 90% found once. Sequenced here: peripheral blood, sampled in the third trimester of pregnancy. The receptors shown here come from a female donor in good health, enrolled as a control in a pregnancy study.

This clone was observed a single time. The chain combines TRBV2 with TRBJ2-2; TRBD1 aligns across 7 bases. V was clipped by 2 bases and J by 5 bases; unmatched bases: 5. The germline V gene encodes CDR1 SNHLY and CDR2 FYNNEI. CDR3 length equals 15 residues. As DNA, the CDR3 is TGTGCCAGCAGTGAATTGAGCAGGGGGACCGGGGAGCTGTTTTTT. This gives the protein CASSELSRGTGELFF.

V is TRBV27 and J is TRBJ2-7, with a tentative D call TRBD2 (6 bases). V lost 5 bases and J lost 2, with 10 bases in between. Germline V gene data show CDR1 as MNHEY and CDR2 as SMNVEV (reference sequence). The CDR3 has 13 amino acids. The CDR3, as DNA: TGTGCCAGCAGTCCCGGGACTGCCTACGAGCAGTACTTC. Protein sequence: CASSPGTAYEQYF.

This chain connects TRBV19 to TRBJ1-2, with D hard to call. CDR1 LNHDA and CDR2 SQIVND come from the germline V gene (reference sequence). The CDR3 totals 14 residues. V lost 0 bases to trimming and J lost 8 bases, with 13 bases between them. Written as DNA, the CDR3 is TGTGCCAGTAGTATAGATCGGGTTGCGGAAGGCTACACCTTC. Encoded protein: CASSIDRVAEGYTF.

The rearrangement links TRBV23-1 to TRBJ2-1, with a tentative D call TRBD1 (6 bases). TRBV23-1 is known as an ORF, though its function is uncertain. V lost 8 bases and J 8 bases, leaving 22 bases between the germline ends. The length of the CDR3 is 15 residues. The CDR3: CASGDLQGATHEQFF. The CDR3, as DNA: TGCGCCAGCGGCGATTTACAGGGAGCTACCCATGAGCAGTTCTTC.

The rearrangement uses TRBV7-6 and TRBJ1-5; 10 positions agree with TRBD1. This CDR3 is built from 15 residues. The J segment lost 5 bases and the V segment lost 5 bases, leaving 6 bases of the junction unmatched. CDR1 and CDR2 (germline): SGHVS, FNYEAQ. This CDR3 reads CASSPGTGDYQPQHF. The CDR3 DNA is TGTGCCAGCAGCCCCGGGACAGGGGATTATCAGCCCCAGCATTTT.

The chain joins TRBV2 to TRBJ2-5; 10 nucleotides match TRBD1. This CDR3 has 14 residues. The V and J ends lost 4 bases and 5 bases, in that order; junction bases with no gene match: 4. Germline CDR1 SNHLY, CDR2 FYNNEI. Here the CDR3 reads CASSGDRGRETQYF. The CDR3 DNA follows: TGTGCCAGCAGTGGGGACAGGGGCAGGGAGACCCAGTACTTC.

This rearrangement joins TRBV7-2 to TRBJ2-1; 8 positions match TRBD2. V dropped 1 base and J dropped 8; count of bases not matched to a gene: 7. The CDR3 covers 15 residues. Germline V gene data show CDR1 as SGHTA and CDR2 as FQGNSA. CDR3 loop: CASSLEPGLGYEQFF. DNA of the CDR3: TGTGCCAGCAGCTTAGAGCCGGGACTAGGTTATGAGCAGTTCTTC.

The chain is built from TRBV6-1 and TRBJ2-5; 11 bases fit TRBD2. CDR1 and CDR2 (germline): MNHNS, SASEGT. This CDR3 has 14 amino acids. V dropped 5 bases and J dropped 4; count of bases not matched to a gene: 3. The CDR3 bases are TGTGCCAGCAGTCATACTAGCGGGGGAGAGACCCAGTACTTC. As protein: CASSHTSGGETQYF.

The CDR3 DNA is TGTGCCAGCAGCCCAGTGCCAGGAATTTACAATGAGCAGTTCTTC. Translation gives CASSPVPGIYNEQFF. The V gene is TRBV7-2, the J gene TRBJ2-1; no firm D call. Trimming took off 5 bases at V and 4 bases at J, with 15 bases between the two ends. Germline CDR1 reads SGHTA; CDR2 reads FQGNSA. The CDR3 totals 15 residues.

This rearrangement joins TRBV19 to TRBJ2-7; TRBD2 aligns across 13 bases. Trimming removed 5 bases from V and 0 bases from J; junction bases left unmatched: 7. This CDR3 has 17 amino acids. CDR1 and CDR2 (germline): LNHDA, SQIVND (reference sequence). This CDR3 reads CASSWTSGGSSSYEQYF. CDR3 nucleotide sequence: TGTGCCAGTAGTTGGACTAGCGGGGGCTCGAGCTCCTACGAGCAGTACTTC.